This T cell receptor beta chain is from a study of T cell responses to AZD1222 COVID-19 vaccine. Findings and limits, study-wide: The study reported that nearly half of spike-specific TCRs target unmutated variant regions.

Regarding this clone: As yet, its antigen is unknown.

TCRdb keeps only in-frame clones here, not all; method: immunoSEQ multiplex PCR. The sample lists roughly 200,000 clones; just over 90% were seen once. The CDR3 has 17 amino acids. Germline CDR1 reads SGHDT; CDR2 reads YYEEEE. V gave up 3 bases and J gave up 1 base; unmatched junction bases: 4. The chain joins TRBV5-6 to TRBJ2-3; 14 bases are a match to TRBD2. This TCR was recovered from an adult who received the AZD1222 COVID-19 vaccine. The sequenced sample was peripheral blood, obtained 28 days after the second AZD1222 dose. CDR3 sequence (DNA): TGTGCCAGCAGCTGGGGACTAGCGGGAGTTGGCACAGATACGCAGTATTTT. It specifies CASSWGLAGVGTDTQYF.